This T cell receptor beta chain was sequenced during a study of beta chain features in type 1 diabetes. Sequencing targeted expressed TCRB transcripts, as all isolated RNA had been reverse transcribed. Roughly 3.6 million reads on average were seen across naive, central memory and regulatory T cell samples. Assay: immunoSEQ multiplex PCR; the TCRdb copy retains only in-frame clones and omits some. In the table there are hundreds of thousands of clones, 10% to 15% of which are singletons. Study-wide results and limits: Sampled from patients, naive, central memory and Treg TCRB repertoires appeared more similar than those sampled from healthy donors. Across all four CD4+ subsets, people with type 1 diabetes showed modestly shorter TCRB CDR3s. Shorter templates might be favored by PCR, and equally so in patients and in controls.

Worth noting for this clone: No antigen is known for it.

The collection from each donor was one heparinised blood draw averaging about 116 mL. This sequence was found in a woman younger than 35 with type 1 diabetes. Sample: naive CD4+ T cells from blood.

The CDR3 sequence is CASTGDNLNTEAFF. The CDR3 DNA is TGTGCCAGCACCGGGGACAACTTGAACACTGAAGCTTTCTTT. The J gene is TRBJ1-1, the V gene TRBV28, with a possible D match to TRBD1 (6 bases). Germline V gene lookup returns CDR1 MDHEN and CDR2 SYDVKM. V was cut by 7 bases and J by 0 bases, with 12 bases left in between. CDR3 size: 14 residues. Variable domain in full (rest from reference TRBV28 and TRBJ1-1): DVKVTQSSRYLVKRTGEKVFLECVQDMDHENMFWYRQDPGLGLRLIYFSYDVKMKEKGDIPEGYSVSREKKERFSLILESASTNQTSMYLCASTGDNLNTEAFFGQGTRLTVV.